This T cell receptor (beta chain) stems from a study of blood T cell repertoires in COVID-19 (dated by TCRdb to 2019 to 2021). General notes on the study: Samples covering the acute and convalescent phases of COVID-19 were provided by collaborators in the United States, Italy and Spain. The dataset comprised deeply sampled blood TCRbeta repertoires from subjects exposed to, actively infected with, or recovered from COVID-19. Where available, HLA class I and class II types were taken from metadata supplied by the sample provider and were not determined by assay-based typing. The repertoires were released in a freely available public database meant as a resource for research on the immune response to SARS-CoV-2. The prospective study material was composed of cDNA or gDNA derived from T cells, B-cell-depleted T cells, or PBMCs. A de-identified subject ID, COVID-19 status, age in years and sex were almost always included in the sample metadata. The samples were drawn from the first 160 participants of the ongoing ImmuneRACE study and from roughly 1,300 subjects provided by 6 global collaborators. Study-level results and caveats: Clinical and demographic metadata were provided uncurated, with the amount varying by source and participant.

The collaborating institutions used their own protocols to collect whole blood in K2EDTA tubes. For TCRbeta analysis, collaborators shipped samples in one of three forms: frozen whole blood, isolated PBMCs, or DNA extracted from either of those sample types. Per the germline V gene, LGHNT is the CDR1 and FRNRAP is the CDR2. Spanning cysteine to phenylalanine, the CDR3 consists of 14 amino acids. Kept here is only the CDR3 DNA, which spans 42 bases and is read in frame from base 1. V loses 7 bases, J loses 1 base, and the germline ends lie 11 bases apart. This clone was recorded once. Its recognized antigen is unknown. No qualities accompany the bases; no much larger clone lies one base away. The immunoSEQ Assay, a bias-controlled multiplex PCR, was used to amplify TCRbeta CDR3 regions from genomic DNA. In the source study's methods: The number of nucleated cells in each sample was estimated from the amplification of reference gene primers within the assay. To quantify the absolute abundance of each unique TCRbeta CDR3 rearrangement, sequence reads were collapsed and filtered. Productive Simpson clonality was computed per sample as the square root of Simpson's diversity index over productive rearrangements. TCRdb took over this immuneACCESS table, retaining in-frame rearrangements with V and J assigned. Such tables are incomplete; in checked studies, under half of the missing clones stem from an unresolved V gene, and the remainder is unexplained. The D gene and trimming were derived from the DNA, and the V and J assignments and clone size from that table. The sample records about 75,000 clones, about 91% of which are singletons. The ten largest account for approximately 6.4% of the sample.

The chain links TRBV12-5 with TRBJ1-5, with no confident D gene call. The origin of this receptor is a woman between 50 and 59 years old with acute or convalescent COVID-19. The specimen sequenced was peripheral blood. The CDR3 is CASAPGLSNQPQHF. In nucleotides, the sequence is TGTGCTAGTGCCCCGGGATTAAGCAATCAGCCCCAGCATTTT. The CDR3, completed at both ends by the reference TRBV12-5 and TRBJ1-5 genes, gives the full variable domain DARVTQTPRHKVTEMGQEVTMRCQPILGHNTVFWYRQTMMQGLELLAYFRNRAPLDDSGMPKDRFSAEMPDATLATLKIQPSEPRDSAVYFCASAPGLSNQPQHFGDGTRLSIL.